The TCR beta chain described here comes from a study of ipilimumab plus nivolumab after autologous stem cell transplantation. For the study at large: Patients received a median of about 5 ipilimumab and 8 nivolumab doses. DLBCL patients had primary refractory or relapsed disease.

This clone was found a few times. Method: immunoSEQ multiplex PCR; TCRdb's copy keeps in-frame clones and lacks some. The sample consists of around 21,000 clones, around 80% of them appearing once. The sequence came from a male donor with diffuse large B-cell lymphoma. The material was PBMCs, obtained in a trial of ipilimumab plus nivolumab as post-transplant consolidation.

This CDR3 is CASSQAPGRGVGELFF. As DNA, the CDR3 is TGCGCCAGCAGCCAAGCCCCGGGACGGGGGGTTGGGGAGCTGTTTTTT. This chain joins TRBV4-1 and TRBJ2-2; 7 bases agree with TRBD2. V lost 1 base and J lost 8; bases outside the gene matches: 10. Germline assignment: CDR1 MGHRA and CDR2 YSYEKL. This CDR3 has 16 residues.